What follows describes a single T cell receptor (beta chain). Its antigen is still unknown. The sample originates from a study of identical twins. Overall study findings and caveats: Fewer insertions were carried by abundant cord blood beta clonotypes, but none was seen in memory repertoires. Conclusions were drawn cross-sectionally by statistical analysis, without following the same donors.

Each cDNA held unique molecular identifiers, and template switching gave it a universal primer site. TCRdb used MiXCR to reprocess the 5' RACE reads, holding one entry per CDR3 protein. The data contain a few hundred thousand distinct CDR3 sequences, around 9.6% of them singletons. In every case, the donor was a healthy Caucasian. V was shortened by 2 bases and J by 1 base, with 8 bases between the two germline ends. The length of the CDR3 is 14 residues. From germline, CDR1 is SGHTA and CDR2 FQGNSA. The same sample was also used in a study of yellow fever vaccine responses in identical twins.

V usage is TRBV7-2 and J usage is TRBJ2-5; D remains unclear. Sequenced: PBMCs. This TCR came from a woman under 30 in good health. The CDR3 region is CASSLRTAQETQYF. CDR3 sequence (DNA): TGTGCCAGCAGCTTAAGGACGGCCCAAGAGACCCAGTACTTC.